The 10 T cell receptor beta chains listed next were all sequenced from one sample in a study of blood T cell repertoires in COVID-19. The method was immunoSEQ multiplex PCR; TCRdb's version includes in-frame clones alone and lacks a portion of them. The profile covers over 450,000 clones, with roughly 87% appearing a single time and about 1% taken by the ten largest. Sequenced sample: peripheral blood. These receptor sequences come from a man in his late teens or twenties with COVID-19, enrolled during active disease.

The V and J genes are TRBV5-5 and TRBJ2-7; D might be TRBD2 (6 bases). This CDR3 is 12 amino acids long. Germline values: CDR1 SGHKS, CDR2 YYEKEE (reference sequence). The V and J ends lost 3 bases and 3 bases respectively, with 7 bases between them. The CDR3 nucleotides read TGTGCCAGCAGCTACGGGGGCTACGAGCAGTACTTC. Its translation is CASSYGGYEQYF.

This chain uses TRBV29-1 with TRBJ2-3; 12 bases fit TRBD2. Unmatched junction bases numbered 6, after V lost 5 bases and J lost 6 bases. The CDR3 is 14 amino acids. Germline assignment: CDR1 SQVTM and CDR2 ANQGSEA. The CDR3 here is CSVPGTSGLDTQYF. In nucleotides, the CDR3 is TGCAGCGTTCCCGGGACTAGCGGGTTGGATACGCAGTATTTT.

The CDR3 sequence is CASSRDRINEKLFF. In DNA, the CDR3 is TGTGCCAGCAGTCGGGACAGGATTAATGAAAAACTGTTTTTT. The chain combines TRBV6-5 with TRBJ1-4, with TRBD1 identical over 8 bases. The CDR3 is 14 residues long. Germline assignment: CDR1 MNHEY and CDR2 SVGAGI. J gave up 4 bases and V 5 bases, and 3 bases lay outside the gene matches.

In nucleotides, the CDR3 is TGTGCCAGCAGCTTGGGGGCAGGCAACACCTTCAACGAGCAGTACTTC. It specifies CASSLGAGNTFNEQYF. This chain links TRBV5-4 with TRBJ2-7; D unclear. Germline CDR1 SGHNT, CDR2 YYREEE (reference sequence). This CDR3 has 16 residues. The germline V and J ends were trimmed by 0 bases and 5 bases, with 18 bases remaining between them.

The gene calls are TRBV7-9 and TRBJ2-5; possible D gene TRBD2, 6 bases. This CDR3 comprises 14 residues. Germline CDR1 and CDR2: SEHNR and FQNEAQ (reference sequence). V was pared by 5 bases and J by 4 bases, with 14 bases between. CDR3 bases: TGTGCCAGCAGCGCCTCGGGGGAGGCAGAGACCCAGTACTTC. Translating gives CASSASGEAETQYF.

The chain joins TRBV29-1 to TRBJ2-4; the D gene is possibly TRBD1 (7 bases). Looked up from germline, CDR1 is SQVTM and CDR2 is ANQGSEA. This CDR3 spans 12 amino acids. Trimming cost V 4 bases and J 7 bases, with 11 bases left between them. The CDR3 here is CSVAEGANIQYF. The CDR3, as DNA: TGCAGCGTTGCGGAGGGGGCCAACATTCAGTACTTC.

This clone was recorded once. The chain employs TRBV7-9 and TRBJ2-7, with 10 bases lining up with TRBD1. The CDR3 is made up of 17 amino acids. The germline gives CDR1 SEHNR, CDR2 FQNEAQ (reference sequence). With 3 bases clipped from V and 4 bases from J, the junction kept 12 bases outside the gene matches. The CDR3 coding sequence is TGTGCCAGCAGCTTCTTAACCGGACAGGGGGGTAGTTACGAGCAGTACTTC. Translation: CASSFLTGQGGSYEQYF.

The chain couples TRBV7-9 to TRBJ1-2; TRBD1 matches 7 bases. The CDR3 spans 14 residues. Germline CDR1 and CDR2: SEHNR and FQNEAQ (reference sequence). V shed 5 bases and J 4 bases; nucleotides not matched to a gene: 7. The CDR3 sequence: CASSLDRFGYGYTF. In nucleotides, the CDR3 is TGTGCCAGCAGCCTGGACAGGTTCGGCTATGGCTACACCTTC.

This clone has only one observation. The chain is built from TRBV5-5 and TRBJ1-1; no clear D gene. Trimming cost V 0 bases and J 1 base, with 10 bases left between them. This CDR3 has 15 residues. The germline V gene has CDR1 SGHKS and CDR2 YYEKEE (reference sequence). CDR3 protein: CASSLDRGRNTEAFF. The CDR3 DNA reads TGTGCCAGCAGCTTGGATCGTGGGAGGAACACTGAAGCTTTCTTT.

This chain connects TRBV12-3 or TRBV12-4 to TRBJ1-1; D possibly corresponds to TRBD1 (5 bases). Trimming left V 5 bases short and J 4 bases short, with 8 bases between. CDR3 length: 12 residues. CDR3 protein: CASSQGVTEAFF. CDR3 DNA sequence: TGTGCCAGCAGTCAAGGGGTCACTGAAGCTTTCTTT.